The TCR beta chain described here comes from a study of blood T cells in healthy people across ages. Findings of the study overall: The long-lived group displayed more naive CD4+ cells, plus higher diversity, than the aged donors did. Diversity of TCR beta per million T cells declined in a roughly linear way with age.

The J segment lost 8 bases and the V segment lost 4 bases, leaving 9 bases of the junction unmatched. The CDR3 runs 14 residues. Germline V gives CDR1 SQVTM, CDR2 ANQGSEA. As regards this clonotype: Its antigen is as yet unknown.

For the second PCR, which ran for about 7 to 11 cycles, a sample-barcoded 5' primer and a J-beta primer mix were used. TCRdb re-analysed the 5' RACE reads in MiXCR, keeping a single row per CDR3 protein. The sample has hundreds of thousands of distinct CDR3 sequences, approximately 50% seen once. The V call is TRBV29-1, the J call TRBJ1-4; TRBD1 matches at 8 bases. The sequence was collected from a woman aged 55 to 70 in good health. Sequenced input: blood. CDR3 region: CSVGMGQVSEKLFF. The CDR3 nucleotides are TGCAGCGTTGGGATGGGACAGGTGTCGGAAAAACTGTTTTTT.